What follows is one T cell receptor beta chain and its context. The record originates from a study of control samples from healthy donors and cancer patients. This CDR3 contains 13 residues. V was cut by 0 bases and J by 3 bases, with 5 bases left in between. In germline, CDR1 is ENHRY, CDR2 SYGVKD. Assay used: immunoSEQ multiplex PCR; TCRdb lists only in-frame clones, some missing. The repertoire holds about 110,000 clones, with 90% as singletons. The sequencing input was blood. The V call is TRBV10-3, the J call TRBJ1-2; the D gene is possibly TRBD1 (5 bases). The sequence came from a human donor in good health. The donor label of this sample is uncertain. This CDR3 is CAISESTDYGYTF. The CDR3 DNA sequence: TGTGCCATCAGTGAGTCGACAGACTATGGCTACACCTTC.